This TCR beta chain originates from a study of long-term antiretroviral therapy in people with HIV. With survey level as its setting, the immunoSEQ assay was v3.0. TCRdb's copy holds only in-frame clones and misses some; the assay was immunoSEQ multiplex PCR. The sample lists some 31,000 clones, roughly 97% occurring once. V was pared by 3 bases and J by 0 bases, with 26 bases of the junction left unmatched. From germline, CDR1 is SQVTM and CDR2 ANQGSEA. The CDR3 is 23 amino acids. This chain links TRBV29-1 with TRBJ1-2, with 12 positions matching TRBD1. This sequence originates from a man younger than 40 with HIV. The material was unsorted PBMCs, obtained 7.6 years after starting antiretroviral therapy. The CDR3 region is CSVELARDRGQNLPKLANYGYTF. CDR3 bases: TGCAGCGTTGAGCTTGCCAGGGACAGGGGGCAAAACCTCCCTAAGTTAGCTAACTATGGCTACACCTTC.